This entry lists 3 T cell receptor beta chains sequenced from one sample in a study of blood T cells in healthy people across ages. The second PCR ran about 6 to 12 cycles with a sample-barcoded 5' primer and J-beta primers. TCRdb reprocessed the 5' RACE reads via MiXCR and lists one record per CDR3 protein. The table shows some 710,000 distinct CDR3 sequences, with about a fifth occurring only once. Material: blood. The receptors here all came from a man aged 65 to 79 in good health.

The chain employs TRBV4-3 and TRBJ1-4; no reliable D call. The CDR3 runs to 14 residues. Germline V CDR1 and CDR2: LGHNA, YSLEER. V was shortened by 8 bases and J by 5 bases, with 15 bases between the two germline ends. The CDR3 region is CASATLRVNEKLFF. The DNA of the CDR3 is TGCGCCAGCGCCACTTTACGGGTCAATGAAAAACTGTTTTTT.

The chain employs TRBV12-3 or TRBV12-4 and TRBJ2-3, with D unresolved. Trimming took 10 bases from V and 4 from J, leaving 6 bases between them. The CDR3 length is 10 residues. The chain's CDR3 is CAIKPDTQYF. The CDR3, as DNA: TGTGCCATCAAACCAGATACGCAGTATTTT.

The table lists this clonotype with many counts. Just one base apart from a much larger clone, this may be a read error. The chain uses TRBV27 and TRBJ2-1; the D gene is possibly TRBD2 (5 bases). The CDR3 is 18 amino acids. V lost 3 bases and J 0 bases, leaving 18 bases between the germline ends. CDR1 and CDR2 (germline): MNHEY, SMNVEV (reference sequence). In nucleotides, the CDR3 is TGTGCCAGCAGTTTTCAGGCTAACGGGAAAAGCTCCTACAATGAGCAGTTCTTC. It encodes CASSFQANGKSSYNEQFF.